This T cell receptor beta chain originates from a study of T cells after yellow fever vaccination. Study in general: SMART-Seq v4 Ultra Low Input served to prepare low-cell-number fractions. General study findings and limits: A secondary response was less intense yet reached its peak sooner, at day 5 versus 15. Detected again after the booster were most primary-vaccination clones, at about 96% CD4 and approximately 90% CD8.

Germline lookup yields CDR1 MNHEY and CDR2 SVGEGT. The CDR3 spans 18 residues. Deletions cut 4 bases from V and 9 bases from J, with 28 bases between. TCRdb recomputed calls from the 5' RACE reads with MiXCR, one row per CDR3 protein. This sample has 600,000 to 750,000 distinct CDR3 sequences, with over 9% found just once. Comment on this clonotype: The antigen remains undetermined.

This receptor was identified in a man in his thirties or forties who received the YFV17D yellow fever vaccine. The chain links TRBV6-2 or TRBV6-3 to TRBJ2-4; the D gene could be TRBD1 or TRBD2 (5 bases each). The material sequenced was PBMCs, taken on the day of the yellow fever booster vaccination. The CDR3 is CASSSCLQGRADLCIQYF. The CDR3 coding sequence is TGTGCCAGCAGTTCCTGCCTCCAGGGACGAGCTGATTTGTGCATTCAGTACTTC.